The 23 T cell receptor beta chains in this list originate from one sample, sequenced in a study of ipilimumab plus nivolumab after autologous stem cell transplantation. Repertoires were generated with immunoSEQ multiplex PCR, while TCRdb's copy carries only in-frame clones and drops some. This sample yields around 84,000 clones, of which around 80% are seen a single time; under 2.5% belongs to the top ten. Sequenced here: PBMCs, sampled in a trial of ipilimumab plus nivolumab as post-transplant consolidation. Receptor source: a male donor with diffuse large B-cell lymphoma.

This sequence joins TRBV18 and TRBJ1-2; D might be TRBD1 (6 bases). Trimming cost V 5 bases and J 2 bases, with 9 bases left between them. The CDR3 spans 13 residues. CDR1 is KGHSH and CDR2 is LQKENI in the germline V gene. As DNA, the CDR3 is TGTGCCAGCTCAGGGGGCCCGAACTATGGCTACACCTTC. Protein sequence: CASSGGPNYGYTF.

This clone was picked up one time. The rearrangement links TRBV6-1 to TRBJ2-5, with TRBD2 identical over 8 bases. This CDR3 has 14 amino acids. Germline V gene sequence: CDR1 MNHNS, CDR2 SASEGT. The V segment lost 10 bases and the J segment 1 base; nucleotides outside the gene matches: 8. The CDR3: CATASAGGQETQYF. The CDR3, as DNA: TGTGCCACCGCATCCGCGGGGGGCCAAGAGACCCAGTACTTC.

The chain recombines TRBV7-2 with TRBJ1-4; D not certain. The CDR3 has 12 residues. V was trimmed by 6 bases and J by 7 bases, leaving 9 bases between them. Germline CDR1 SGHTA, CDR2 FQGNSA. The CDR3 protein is CASSPMAEKLFF. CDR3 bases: TGTGCCAGCAGTCCAATGGCTGAAAAACTGTTTTTT.

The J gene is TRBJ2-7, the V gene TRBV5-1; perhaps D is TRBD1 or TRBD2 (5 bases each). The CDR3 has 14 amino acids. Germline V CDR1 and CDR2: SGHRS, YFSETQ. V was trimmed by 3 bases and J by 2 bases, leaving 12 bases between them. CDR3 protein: CASSWTGPAYEQYF. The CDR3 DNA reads TGCGCCAGCAGCTGGACGGGACCAGCCTACGAGCAGTACTTC. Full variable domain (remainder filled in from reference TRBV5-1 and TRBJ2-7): KAGVTQTPRYLIKTRGQQVTLSCSPISGHRSVSWYQQTPGQGLQFLFEYFSETQRNKGNFPGRFSGRQFSNSRSEMNVSTLELGDSALYLCASSWTGPAYEQYFGPGTRLTVT.

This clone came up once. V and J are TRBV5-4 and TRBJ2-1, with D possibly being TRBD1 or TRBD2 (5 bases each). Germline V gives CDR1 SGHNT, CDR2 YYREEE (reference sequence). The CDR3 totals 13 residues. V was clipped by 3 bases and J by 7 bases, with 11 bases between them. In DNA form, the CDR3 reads TGTGCCAGCAGCTCCGACTGGGGGAATGAGCAGTTCTTC. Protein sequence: CASSSDWGNEQFF.

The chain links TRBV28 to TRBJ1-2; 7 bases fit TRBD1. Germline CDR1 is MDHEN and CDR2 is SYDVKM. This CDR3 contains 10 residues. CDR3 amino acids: CAAGRGLYTF. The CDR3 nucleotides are TGTGCGGCGGGGAGGGGGCTCTACACCTTC.

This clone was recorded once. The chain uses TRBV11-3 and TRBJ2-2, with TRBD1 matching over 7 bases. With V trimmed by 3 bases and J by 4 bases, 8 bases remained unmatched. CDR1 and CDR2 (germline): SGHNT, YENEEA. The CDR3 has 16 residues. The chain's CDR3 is CASSLYGTDVTGELFF. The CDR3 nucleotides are TGTGCCAGCAGCTTGTATGGGACAGATGTCACCGGGGAGCTGTTTTTT.

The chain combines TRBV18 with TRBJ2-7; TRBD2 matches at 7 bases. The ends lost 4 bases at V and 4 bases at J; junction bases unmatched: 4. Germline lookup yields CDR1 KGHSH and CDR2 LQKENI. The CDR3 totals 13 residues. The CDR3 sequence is CASSRDGGYEQYF. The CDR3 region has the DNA TGTGCCAGCTCACGAGACGGGGGGTACGAGCAGTACTTC.

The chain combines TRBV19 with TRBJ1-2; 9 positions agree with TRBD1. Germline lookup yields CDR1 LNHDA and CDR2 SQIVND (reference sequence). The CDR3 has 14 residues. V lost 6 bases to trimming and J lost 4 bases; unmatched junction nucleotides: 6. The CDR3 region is CASRGTGKSYGYTF. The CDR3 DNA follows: TGTGCCAGTAGGGGGACAGGGAAAAGCTATGGCTACACCTTC. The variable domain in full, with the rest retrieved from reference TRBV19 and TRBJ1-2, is DGGITQSPKYLFRKEGQNVTLSCEQNLNHDAMYWYRQDPGQGLRLIYYSQIVNDFQKGDIAEGYSVSREKKESFPLTVTSAQKNPTAFYLCASRGTGKSYGYTFGSGTRLTVV.

CDR3 protein: CASSSQGTYGYTF. The CDR3 nucleotides are TGTGCCAGCAGCTCCCAGGGGACTTATGGCTACACCTTC. The chain links TRBV5-6 to TRBJ1-2; TRBD1 might be the D (6 bases). The CDR3 spans 13 residues. Germline loops: CDR1 SGHDT, CDR2 YYEEEE. Trimming stripped 3 bases from V and 5 bases from J, with 11 bases between.

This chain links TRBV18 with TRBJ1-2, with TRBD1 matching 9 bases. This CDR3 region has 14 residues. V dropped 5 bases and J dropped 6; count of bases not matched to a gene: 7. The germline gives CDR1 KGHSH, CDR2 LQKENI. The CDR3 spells CASSGRQGEDGYTF. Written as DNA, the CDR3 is TGTGCCAGCTCAGGAAGACAGGGGGAGGATGGCTACACCTTC.

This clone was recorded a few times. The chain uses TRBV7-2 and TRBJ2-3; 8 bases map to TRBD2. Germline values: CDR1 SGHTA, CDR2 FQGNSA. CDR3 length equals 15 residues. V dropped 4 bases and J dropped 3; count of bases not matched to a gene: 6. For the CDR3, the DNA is TGTGCCAGCAGCTCCTCCGGGACTAGTACAGATACGCAGTATTTT. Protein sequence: CASSSSGTSTDTQYF.

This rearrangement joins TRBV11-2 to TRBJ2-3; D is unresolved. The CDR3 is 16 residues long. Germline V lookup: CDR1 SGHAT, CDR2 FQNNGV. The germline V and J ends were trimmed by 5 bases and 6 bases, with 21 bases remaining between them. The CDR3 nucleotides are TGTGCCAGCAGCCCGTTAGATCGAAGGATTAGGGATACGCAGTATTTT. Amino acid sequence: CASSPLDRRIRDTQYF.

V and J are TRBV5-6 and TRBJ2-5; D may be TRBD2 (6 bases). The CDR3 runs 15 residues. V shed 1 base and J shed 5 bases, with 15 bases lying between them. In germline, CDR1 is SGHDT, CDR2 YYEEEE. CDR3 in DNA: TGTGCCAGCAGCTTGCCCGGGGAGGTGAGGGAGACCCAGTACTTC. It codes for CASSLPGEVRETQYF.

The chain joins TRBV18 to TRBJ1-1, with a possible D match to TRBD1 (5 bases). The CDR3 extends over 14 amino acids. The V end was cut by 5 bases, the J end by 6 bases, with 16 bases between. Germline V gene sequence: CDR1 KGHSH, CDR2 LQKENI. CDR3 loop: CASSSQGQHAEAFF. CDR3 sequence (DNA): TGTGCCAGCTCATCACAAGGACAACACGCTGAAGCTTTCTTT.

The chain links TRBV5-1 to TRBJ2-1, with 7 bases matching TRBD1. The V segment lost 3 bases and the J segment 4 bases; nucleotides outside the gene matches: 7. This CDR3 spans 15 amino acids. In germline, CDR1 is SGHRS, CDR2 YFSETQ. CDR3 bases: TGCGCCAGCAGCTCGGGACAGCTACTTTACAATGAGCAGTTCTTC. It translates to CASSSGQLLYNEQFF.

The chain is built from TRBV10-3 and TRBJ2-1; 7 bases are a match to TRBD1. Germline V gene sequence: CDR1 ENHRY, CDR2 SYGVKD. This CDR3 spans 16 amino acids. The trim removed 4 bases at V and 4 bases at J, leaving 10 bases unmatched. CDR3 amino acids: CAISATGAPLYNEQFF. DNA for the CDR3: TGTGCCATCAGTGCTACAGGGGCCCCCCTGTACAATGAGCAGTTCTTC.

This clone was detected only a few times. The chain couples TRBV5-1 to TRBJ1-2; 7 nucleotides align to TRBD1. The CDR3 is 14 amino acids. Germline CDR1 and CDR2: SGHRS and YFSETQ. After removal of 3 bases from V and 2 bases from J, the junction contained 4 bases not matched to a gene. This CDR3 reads CASSSQGGNYGYTF. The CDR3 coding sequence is TGCGCCAGCAGCTCTCAGGGGGGCAACTATGGCTACACCTTC.

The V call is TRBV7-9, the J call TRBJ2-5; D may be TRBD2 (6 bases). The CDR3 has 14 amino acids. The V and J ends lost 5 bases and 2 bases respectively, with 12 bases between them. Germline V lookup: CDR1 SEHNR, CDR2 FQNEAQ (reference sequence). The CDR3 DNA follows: TGTGCCAGCAGCCGTCGCCGGGGGCAAGAGACCCAGTACTTC. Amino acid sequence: CASSRRRGQETQYF. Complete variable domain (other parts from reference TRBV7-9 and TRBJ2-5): DTGVSQNPRHKITKRGQNVTFRCDPISEHNRLYWYRQTLGQGPEFLTYFQNEAQLEKSRLLSDRFSAERPKGSFSTLEIQRTEQGDSAMYLCASSRRRGQETQYFGPGTRLLVL.

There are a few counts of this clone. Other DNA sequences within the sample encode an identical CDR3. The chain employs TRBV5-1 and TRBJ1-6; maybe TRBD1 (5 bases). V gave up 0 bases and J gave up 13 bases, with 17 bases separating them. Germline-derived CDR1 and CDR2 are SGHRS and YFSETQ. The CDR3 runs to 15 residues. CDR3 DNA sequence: TGCGCCAGCAGCTTGGGGGATTCTCGAGGGGCTCCCCTCCACTTT. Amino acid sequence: CASSLGDSRGAPLHF.

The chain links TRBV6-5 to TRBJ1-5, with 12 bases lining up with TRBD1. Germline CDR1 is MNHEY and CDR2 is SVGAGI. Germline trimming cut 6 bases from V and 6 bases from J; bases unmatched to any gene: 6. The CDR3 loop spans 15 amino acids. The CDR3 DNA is TGTGCCAGCAGCCGGGACAGGGGGCACCGTCAGCCCCAGCATTTT. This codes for CASSRDRGHRQPQHF.

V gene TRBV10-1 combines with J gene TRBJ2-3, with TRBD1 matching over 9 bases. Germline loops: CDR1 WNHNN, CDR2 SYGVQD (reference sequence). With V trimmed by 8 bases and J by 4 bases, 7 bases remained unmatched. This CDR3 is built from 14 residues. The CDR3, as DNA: TGCGCCAGCGGACCGGGACAGGGCTCAGATACGCAGTATTTT. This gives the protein CASGPGQGSDTQYF.

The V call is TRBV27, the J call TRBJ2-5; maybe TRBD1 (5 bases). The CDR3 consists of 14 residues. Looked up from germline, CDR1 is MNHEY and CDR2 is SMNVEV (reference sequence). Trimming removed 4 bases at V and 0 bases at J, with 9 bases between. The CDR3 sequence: CASSSRQHQETQYF. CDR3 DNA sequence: TGTGCCAGCAGTTCACGACAGCACCAAGAGACCCAGTACTTC.